This TCR beta chain was identified in a study of shared clonotypes between healthy human individuals. Points from the study as a whole: In having few donors, the study represented limited genetic and exposure-history diversity.

Deep-level settings were used for running the assay. Libraries were prepared by immunoSEQ multiplex PCR; TCRdb keeps only in-frame clonotypes and omits some of them. The sample carries approximately 340,000 clones, about 73% recorded once. Points on this clone: The antigen remains unidentified.

With V trimmed by 5 bases and J by 9 bases, 8 bases remained unmatched. Germline CDR1 is SGHAT and CDR2 is FQDESV (reference sequence). The CDR3 runs to 16 residues. The sequence came from a young man in good health. The sequencing sample was made of memory CD4+ T cells sorted from blood. Subset given: CD45RA-negative fraction. The V and J genes are TRBV11-1 and TRBJ2-1; the match to TRBD2 covers 15 bases. Here the CDR3 reads CASSPQGLAGGSEQFF. The CDR3 DNA reads as TGTGCCAGCAGCCCCCAGGGACTAGCGGGAGGAAGTGAGCAGTTCTTC.